A selection of T cell receptor beta chains follows, all from one sample in a study of OX40 agonist ivuxolimab in advanced cancers. This table comes from immunoSEQ multiplex PCR, and its TCRdb copy is limited to in-frame clones, with some not included. The sample has 50,000 to 60,000 clones, under 90% seen once. This material consisted of CD4+ or CD8+ T cells sorted from blood, taken in a trial of the OX40 agonist ivuxolimab. The receptors stem from an adult with an advanced solid tumor such as melanoma, head and neck, liver or kidney cancer. Each CDR3 is given with its conserved first and last residue. The order of the fields is V gene, clone size, J gene, D gene, CDR3 protein, CDR3 DNA. D genes are given only for firm matches. Size is omitted from some rows. Given values are once, few, many or a class for expanded clones.

>TRBV4-1|-|TRBJ2-4|TRBD1
CASSLSTGDLAKNIQYF
TGCGCCAGCAGCCTTTCTACAGGGGACCTAGCCAAAAACATTCAGTACTTC
>TRBV5-1|-|TRBJ2-5|-
CASSLQGPGQETQYF
TGCGCCAGCAGCTTGCAGGGGCCGGGTCAAGAGACCCAGTACTTC
>TRBV5-1|few|TRBJ1-3|-
CASSLDAQGAENTIYF
TGCGCCAGCAGTCTGGATGCGCAGGGTGCAGAAAACACCATATATTTT
>TRBV11-2|-|TRBJ2-1|TRBD2
CASSLGMIAGGPNEQFF
TGTGCCAGCAGCTTGGGAATGATAGCGGGGGGCCCCAATGAGCAGTTCTTC
>TRBV5-1|-|TRBJ2-1|-
CASSLEGWNEQFF
TGCGCCAGCAGCTTGGAGGGATGGAATGAGCAGTTCTTC
>TRBV19|-|TRBJ1-5|TRBD1
CASSIGTGDHQPQHF
TGTGCCAGTAGTATAGGGACAGGGGATCATCAGCCCCAGCATTTT
>TRBV5-6|-|TRBJ2-5|TRBD2
CASSFLSGGINRKTQYF
TGTGCCAGCAGCTTTCTCAGCGGGGGGATTAACAGGAAGACCCAGTACTTC
>TRBV18|few|TRBJ1-1|-
CASSLTEGRDTEAFF
TGTGCCAGCTCACTAACGGAGGGTCGGGACACTGAAGCTTTCTTT
>TRBV21-1|-|TRBJ2-3|-
CASSKSTGGTSGRRRTDTQYF
TGTGCCAGCAGCAAATCAACAGGGGGGACTAGCGGGAGGCGACGCACAGATACGCAGTATTTT
>TRBV5-4|-|TRBJ2-1|-
CASSLGLLNEQFF
TGTGCCAGCAGCTTGGGGCTCCTCAATGAGCAGTTCTTC
>TRBV6-1|-|TRBJ1-1|TRBD1
CASRDREAFF
TGTGCCAGCAGGGACAGGGAAGCTTTCTTT
>TRBV11-3|-|TRBJ2-3|-
CASSPSSKGGTDTQYF
TGTGCCAGCAGCCCCTCCTCGAAAGGGGGCACAGATACGCAGTATTTT
>TRBV19|-|TRBJ2-1|-
CASSLGRDNEQFF
TGTGCCAGTAGTTTGGGACGGGACAATGAGCAGTTCTTC
>TRBV6-5|once|TRBJ1-1|-
CATHGGLEAFF
TGTGCCACCCACGGGGGGTTGGAGGCTTTCTTT
>TRBV7-2|-|TRBJ2-7|-
CASSLGGQGGYEQYF
TGTGCCAGCAGCTTAGGCGGGCAGGGGGGGTACGAGCAGTACTTC
>TRBV18|-|TRBJ1-2|-
CASSPKSPGGGGYTF
TGTGCCAGCTCACCAAAGTCACCCGGAGGGGGTGGCTACACCTTC